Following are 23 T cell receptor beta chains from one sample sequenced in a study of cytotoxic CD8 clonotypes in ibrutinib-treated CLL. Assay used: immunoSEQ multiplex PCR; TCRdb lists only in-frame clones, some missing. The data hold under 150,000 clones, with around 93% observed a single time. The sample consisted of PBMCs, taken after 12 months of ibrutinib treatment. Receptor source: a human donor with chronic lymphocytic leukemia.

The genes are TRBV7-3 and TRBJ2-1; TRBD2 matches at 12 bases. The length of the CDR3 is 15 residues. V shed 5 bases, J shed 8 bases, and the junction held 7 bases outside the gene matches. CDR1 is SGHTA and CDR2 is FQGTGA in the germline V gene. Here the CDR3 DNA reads TGTGCCAGCAGCCCCCGACTAGCGGGAGTGGATGAGCAGTTCTTC. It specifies CASSPRLAGVDEQFF.

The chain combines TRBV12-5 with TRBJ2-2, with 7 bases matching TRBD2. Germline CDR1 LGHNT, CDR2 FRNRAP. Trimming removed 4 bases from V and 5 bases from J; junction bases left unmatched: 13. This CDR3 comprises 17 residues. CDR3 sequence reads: CASGSLPGAGVTGELFF. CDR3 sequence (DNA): TGTGCTAGTGGTTCCCTCCCGGGCGCGGGGGTAACCGGGGAGCTGTTTTTT. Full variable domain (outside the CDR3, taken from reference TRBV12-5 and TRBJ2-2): DARVTQTPRHKVTEMGQEVTMRCQPILGHNTVFWYRQTMMQGLELLAYFRNRAPLDDSGMPKDRFSAEMPDATLATLKIQPSEPRDSAVYFCASGSLPGAGVTGELFFGEGSRLTVL.

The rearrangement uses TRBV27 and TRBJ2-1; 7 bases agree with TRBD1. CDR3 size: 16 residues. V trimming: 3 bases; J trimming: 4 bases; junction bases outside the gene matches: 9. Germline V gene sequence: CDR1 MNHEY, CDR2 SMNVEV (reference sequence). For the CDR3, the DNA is TGTGCCAGCAGTTTGGCGACAGGGACCTTATACAATGAGCAGTTCTTC. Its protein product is CASSLATGTLYNEQFF.

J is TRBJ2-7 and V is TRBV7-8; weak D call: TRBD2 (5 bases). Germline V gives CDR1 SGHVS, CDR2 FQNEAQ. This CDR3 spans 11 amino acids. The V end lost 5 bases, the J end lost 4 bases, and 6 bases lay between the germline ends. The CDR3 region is CASSRDYEQYF. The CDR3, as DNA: TGTGCCAGCAGCCGGGATTACGAGCAGTACTTC.

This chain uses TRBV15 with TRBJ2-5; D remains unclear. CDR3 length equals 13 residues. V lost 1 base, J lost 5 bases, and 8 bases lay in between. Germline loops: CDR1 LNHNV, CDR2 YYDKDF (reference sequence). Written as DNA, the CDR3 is TGTGCCACCAGCAGAGCGGGTTGGGAGACCCAGTACTTC. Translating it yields CATSRAGWETQYF.

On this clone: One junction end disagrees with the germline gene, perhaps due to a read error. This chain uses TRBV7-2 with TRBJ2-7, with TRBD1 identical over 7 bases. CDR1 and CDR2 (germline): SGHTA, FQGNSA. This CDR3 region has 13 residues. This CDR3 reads CASMDRWSSEQYF. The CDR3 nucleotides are TGTGCCAGCATGGACAGGTGGTCCTCCGAGCAGTACTTC.

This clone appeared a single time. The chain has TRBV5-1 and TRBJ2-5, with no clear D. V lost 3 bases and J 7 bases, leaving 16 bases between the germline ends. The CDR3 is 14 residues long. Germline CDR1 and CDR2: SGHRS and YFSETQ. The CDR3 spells CASSSRTDGGTQYF. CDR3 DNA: TGCGCCAGCAGCTCCAGGACGGACGGCGGGACCCAGTACTTC.

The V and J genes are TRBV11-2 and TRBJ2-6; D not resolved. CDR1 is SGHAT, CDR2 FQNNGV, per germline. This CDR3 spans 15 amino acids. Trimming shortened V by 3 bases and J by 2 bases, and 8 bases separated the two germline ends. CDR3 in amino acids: CASSLSLAGANVLTF. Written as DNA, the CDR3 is TGTGCCAGCAGCTTGTCGCTTGCTGGGGCCAACGTCCTGACTTTC.

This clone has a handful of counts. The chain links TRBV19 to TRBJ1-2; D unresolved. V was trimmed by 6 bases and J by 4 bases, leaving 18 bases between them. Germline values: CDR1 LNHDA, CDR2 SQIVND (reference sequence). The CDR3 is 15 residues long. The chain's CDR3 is CASSNLPLGPYGYTF. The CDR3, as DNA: TGTGCCAGTAGCAATCTCCCGTTAGGCCCCTATGGCTACACCTTC.

The CDR3 spells CSVGGTGSNYGYTF. CDR3 nucleotide sequence: TGCAGCGTTGGAGGGACAGGTTCTAACTATGGCTACACCTTC. The chain combines TRBV29-1 with TRBJ1-2; 8 nucleotides align to TRBD1. This CDR3 is built from 14 residues. Per the germline V gene, CDR1 is SQVTM and CDR2 is ANQGSEA. V was pared by 4 bases and J by 0 bases, with 4 bases of the junction left unmatched.

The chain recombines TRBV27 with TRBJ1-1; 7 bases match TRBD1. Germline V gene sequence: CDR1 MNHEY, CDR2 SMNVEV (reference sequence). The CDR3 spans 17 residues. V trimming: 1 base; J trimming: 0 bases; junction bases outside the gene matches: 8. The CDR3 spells CASSLYGPTGLNTEAFF. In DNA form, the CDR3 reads TGTGCCAGCAGTTTATATGGCCCGACAGGGCTGAACACTGAAGCTTTCTTT.

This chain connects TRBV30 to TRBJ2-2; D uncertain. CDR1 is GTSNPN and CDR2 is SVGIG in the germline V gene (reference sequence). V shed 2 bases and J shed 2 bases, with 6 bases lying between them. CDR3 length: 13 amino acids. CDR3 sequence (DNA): TGTGCCTGGAGTCGGCAAAACACCGGGGAGCTGTTTTTT. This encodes CAWSRQNTGELFF.

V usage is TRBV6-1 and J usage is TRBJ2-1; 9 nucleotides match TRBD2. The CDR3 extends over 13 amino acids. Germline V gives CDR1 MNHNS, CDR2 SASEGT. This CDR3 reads CGAEREAYNEQFF. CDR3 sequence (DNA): TGTGGTGCTGAGCGGGAGGCCTACAATGAGCAGTTCTTC.

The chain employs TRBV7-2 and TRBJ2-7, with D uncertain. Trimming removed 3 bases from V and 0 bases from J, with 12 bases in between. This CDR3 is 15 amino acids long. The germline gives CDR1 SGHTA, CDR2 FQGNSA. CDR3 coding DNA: TGTGCCAGCAGCTTTCAGTCATGGAGCTCCTACGAGCAGTACTTC. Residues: CASSFQSWSSYEQYF. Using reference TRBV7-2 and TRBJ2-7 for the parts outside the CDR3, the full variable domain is GAGVSQSPSNKVTEKGKDVELRCDPISGHTALYWYRQSLGQGLEFLIYFQGNSAPDKSGLPSDRFSAERTGGSVSTLTIQRTQQEDSAVYLCASSFQSWSSYEQYFGPGTRLTVT.

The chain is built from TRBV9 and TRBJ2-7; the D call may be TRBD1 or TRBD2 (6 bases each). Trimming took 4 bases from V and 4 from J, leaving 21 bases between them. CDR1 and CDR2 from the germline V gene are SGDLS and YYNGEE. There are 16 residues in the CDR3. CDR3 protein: CASSPRERGGGYEQYF. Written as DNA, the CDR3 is TGTGCCAGCAGCCCCCGGGAGAGAGGGGGAGGATACGAGCAGTACTTC.

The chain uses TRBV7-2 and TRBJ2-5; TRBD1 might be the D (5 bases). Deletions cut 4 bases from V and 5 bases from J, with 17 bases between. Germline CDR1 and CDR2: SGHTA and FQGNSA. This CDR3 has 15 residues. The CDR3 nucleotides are TGTGCCAGCAGCTCTTACCAACAGGTGCGGGAGACCCAGTACTTC. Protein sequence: CASSSYQQVRETQYF.

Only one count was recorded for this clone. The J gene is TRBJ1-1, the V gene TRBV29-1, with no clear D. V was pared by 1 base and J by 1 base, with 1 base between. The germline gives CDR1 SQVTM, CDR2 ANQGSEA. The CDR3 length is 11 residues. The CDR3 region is CSVEGNTEAFF. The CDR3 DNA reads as TGCAGCGTTGAAGGGAACACTGAAGCTTTCTTT.

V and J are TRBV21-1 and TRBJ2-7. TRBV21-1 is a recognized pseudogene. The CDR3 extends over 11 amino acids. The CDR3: CASSIDYEQYF. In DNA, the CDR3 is TGTGCCAGCAGCATCGACTACGAGCAGTACTTC.

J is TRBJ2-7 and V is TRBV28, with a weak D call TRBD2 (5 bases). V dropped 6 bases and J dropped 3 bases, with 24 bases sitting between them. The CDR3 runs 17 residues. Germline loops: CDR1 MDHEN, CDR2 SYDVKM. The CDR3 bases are TGTGCCAGCAGCTTGAGTCTTTCGGAGGTCGCTCTCTACGAGCAGTACTTC. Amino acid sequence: CASSLSLSEVALYEQYF. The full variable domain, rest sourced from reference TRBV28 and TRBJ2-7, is DVKVTQSSRYLVKRTGEKVFLECVQDMDHENMFWYRQDPGLGLRLIYFSYDVKMKEKGDIPEGYSVSREKKERFSLILESASTNQTSMYLCASSLSLSEVALYEQYFGPGTRLTVT.

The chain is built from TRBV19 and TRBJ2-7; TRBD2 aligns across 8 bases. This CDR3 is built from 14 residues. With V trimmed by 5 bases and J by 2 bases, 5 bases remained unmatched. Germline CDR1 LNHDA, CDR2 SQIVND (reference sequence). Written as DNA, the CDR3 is TGTGCCAGTAGTCCCGCAGCGGGAGCCTACGAGCAGTACTTC. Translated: CASSPAAGAYEQYF.

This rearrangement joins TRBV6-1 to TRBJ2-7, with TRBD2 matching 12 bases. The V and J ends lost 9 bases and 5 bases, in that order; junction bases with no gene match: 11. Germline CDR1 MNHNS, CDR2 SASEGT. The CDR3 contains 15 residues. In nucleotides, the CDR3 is TGTGCCAGTATCACTAGCGGGAGGCCTCCTGACGAGCAGTACTTC. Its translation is CASITSGRPPDEQYF.

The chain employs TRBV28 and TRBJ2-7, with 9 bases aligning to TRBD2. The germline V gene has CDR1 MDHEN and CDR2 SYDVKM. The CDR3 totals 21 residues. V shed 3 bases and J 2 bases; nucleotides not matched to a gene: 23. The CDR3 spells CASSLWGHMTSGIPTAYEQYF. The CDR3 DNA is TGTGCCAGCAGTTTGTGGGGACACATGACTAGCGGTATCCCTACTGCCTACGAGCAGTACTTC.

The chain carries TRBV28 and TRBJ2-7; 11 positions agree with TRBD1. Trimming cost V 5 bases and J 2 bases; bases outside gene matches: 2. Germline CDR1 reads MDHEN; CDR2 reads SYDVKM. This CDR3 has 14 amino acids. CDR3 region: CASSQGQGAYEQYF. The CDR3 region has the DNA TGTGCCAGCAGTCAGGGACAGGGGGCCTACGAGCAGTACTTC.